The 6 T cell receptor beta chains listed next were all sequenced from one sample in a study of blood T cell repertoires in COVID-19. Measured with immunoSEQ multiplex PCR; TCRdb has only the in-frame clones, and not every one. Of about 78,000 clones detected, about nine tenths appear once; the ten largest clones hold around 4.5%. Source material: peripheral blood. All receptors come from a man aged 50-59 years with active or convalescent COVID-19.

The CDR3 region has the DNA TGTGCCACCAGTGATTTCAGTACCTACAATGAGCAGTTCTTC. Its protein is CATSDFSTYNEQFF. J is TRBJ2-1 and V is TRBV24-1; no reliable D call. V lost 1 base and J lost 2, with 5 bases in between. Germline loops: CDR1 KGHDR, CDR2 SFDVKD. CDR3 length: 14 amino acids.

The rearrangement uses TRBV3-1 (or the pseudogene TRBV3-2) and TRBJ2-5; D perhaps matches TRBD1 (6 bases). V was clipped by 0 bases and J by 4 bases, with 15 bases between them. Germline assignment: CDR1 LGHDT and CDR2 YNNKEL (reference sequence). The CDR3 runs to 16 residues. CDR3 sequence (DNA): TGTGCCAGCAGCCAAGAGGGGGCGACTCTCGTAGAGACCCAGTACTTC. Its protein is CASSQEGATLVETQYF.

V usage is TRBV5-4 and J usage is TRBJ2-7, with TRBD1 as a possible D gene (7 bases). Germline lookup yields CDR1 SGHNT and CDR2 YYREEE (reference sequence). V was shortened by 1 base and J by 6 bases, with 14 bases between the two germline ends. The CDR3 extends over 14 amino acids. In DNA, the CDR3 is TGTGCCAGCAGCTTGTTTCGGCAGGGGGGCGAGCAGTACTTC. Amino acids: CASSLFRQGGEQYF.

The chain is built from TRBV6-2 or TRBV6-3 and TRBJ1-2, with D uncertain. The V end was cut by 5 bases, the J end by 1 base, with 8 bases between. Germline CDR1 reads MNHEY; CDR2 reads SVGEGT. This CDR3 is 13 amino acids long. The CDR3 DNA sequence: TGTGCCAGCAGTACCGGGTATAACTATGGCTACACCTTC. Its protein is CASSTGYNYGYTF.

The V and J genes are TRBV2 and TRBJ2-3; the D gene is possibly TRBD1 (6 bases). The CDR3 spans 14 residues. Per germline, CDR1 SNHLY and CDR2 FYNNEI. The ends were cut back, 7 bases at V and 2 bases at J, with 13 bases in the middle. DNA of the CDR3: TGTGCCAGCATATGGGACACCTTCACAGATACGCAGTATTTT. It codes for CASIWDTFTDTQYF.

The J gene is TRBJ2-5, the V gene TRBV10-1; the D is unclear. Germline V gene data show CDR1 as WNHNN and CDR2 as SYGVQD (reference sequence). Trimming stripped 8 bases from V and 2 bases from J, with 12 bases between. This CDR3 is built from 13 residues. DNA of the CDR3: TGCGCCAGCGCCCAAAGCCCACAAGAGACCCAGTACTTC. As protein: CASAQSPQETQYF.